The 6 T cell receptor beta chains below all came from one sample that was sequenced in a study of cytomegalovirus exposure and HLA in healthy donors. The PCR made use of 60 Vbeta and 13 Jbeta primers. Only in-frame clones appear in the TCRdb table, and some are missing; sequencing was by immunoSEQ multiplex PCR. The sample yields approximately 200,000 clones, 60% to 80% seen once. The sample consisted of PBMCs. All receptors derive from a young woman in good health and CMV-seropositive.

V gene TRBV11-2 combines with J gene TRBJ2-3, with D tentatively TRBD2 (5 bases). The CDR3 extends over 12 amino acids. CDR1 and CDR2 (germline): SGHAT, FQNNGV. V was clipped by 4 bases and J by 6 bases, with 8 bases between them. CDR3 loop: CASSSGSDTQYF. CDR3 nucleotides: TGTGCCAGCAGCTCGGGGAGCGATACGCAGTATTTT.

The rearrangement links TRBV6-5 to TRBJ2-6; tentatively, D is TRBD1 (6 bases). Deletions cut 3 bases from V and 2 bases from J, with 8 bases between. CDR1 is MNHEY and CDR2 is SVGAGI in the germline V gene. The CDR3 contains 15 residues. CDR3 sequence reads: CASSYSGAGANVLTF. Here the CDR3 DNA reads TGTGCCAGCAGTTATTCAGGGGCTGGGGCCAACGTCCTGACTTTC.

Concerning this clone itself: One end of the junction is discordant with germline, which a read error may explain. The rearrangement uses TRBV7-9 and TRBJ2-2; D uncertain. The CDR3 covers 12 residues. Germline lookup yields CDR1 SEHNR and CDR2 FQNEAQ (reference sequence). The CDR3 sequence: CSSSARSAELFF. The DNA of the CDR3 is TGTTCCAGCAGCGCGAGAAGTGCGGAGCTGTTTTTT.

The V and J genes are TRBV9 and TRBJ1-1; D not certain. The CDR3 covers 13 residues. Germline loops: CDR1 SGDLS, CDR2 YYNGEE. Trimming pared 0 bases from V and 7 bases from J, leaving 10 bases between. CDR3 sequence: CASSVVIGDEAFF. DNA for the CDR3: TGTGCCAGCAGCGTAGTAATAGGAGATGAAGCTTTCTTT.

This clone has just a few counts. The chain links TRBV5-6 to TRBJ2-1; 13 bases are a match to TRBD2. Trimming took 3 bases from V and 14 from J; bases not matched to a gene: 5. CDR1 and CDR2 (germline): SGHDT, YYEEEE. The CDR3 runs 13 residues. The CDR3 coding sequence is TGTGCCAGCAGCTCGGGACTAGCGGGAATCGAGTTCTTC. The encoded protein is CASSSGLAGIEFF.

This chain's CDR3 is CASSLKGSYEQYF. CDR3 DNA sequence: TGCGCCAGCAGCTTGAAGGGGTCCTACGAGCAGTACTTC. The V call is TRBV5-1, the J call TRBJ2-7; a possible D gene is TRBD1 (5 bases). The V gene lost 1 base and the J gene lost 1 base, with 6 bases spanning the gap. The germline gives CDR1 SGHRS, CDR2 YFSETQ. This CDR3 comprises 13 residues.